This T cell receptor beta chain was captured in a study of cytomegalovirus exposure and HLA in healthy donors. PCR was performed using 60 Vbeta and 13 Jbeta primers. Profiling relied on immunoSEQ multiplex PCR, and the TCRdb table lists in-frame clones only, not all of them. The sample lists about 160,000 clones; around 72% were seen once. Trimming took off 2 bases at V and 10 bases at J, with 14 bases between the two ends. This CDR3 is built from 13 residues. CDR1 is MNHNS and CDR2 is SASEGT in the germline V gene. A word on this clone: The antigen remains undetermined.

General study points: The listing of 160 or so TCR beta chains classed them as cytomegalovirus-associated. It was only CMV serostatus that was available as immune exposure information. Most of the TCR beta V segments (in an earlier analysis) were productive either about 87% or about 30% of the time.

The chain combines TRBV6-1 with TRBJ1-1; D ambiguous. The sequencing input was PBMCs. The TCR was taken from a man between 35 and 55 years old in good health and CMV-seropositive. CDR3 sequence: CASSESGVLIAFF. CDR3 nucleotides: TGTGCCAGCAGTGAATCCGGGGTGTTGATAGCTTTCTTT.